This T cell receptor beta chain originates from a study of blood T cell repertoires in COVID-19. Looking at the study overall: Both acute and convalescent COVID-19 samples were obtained from the United States, Italy and Spain.

Authors' analysis steps: Nucleated cell counts were estimated from reference gene primer amplification. Generated by immunoSEQ multiplex PCR, the TCRdb table keeps only in-frame clones and is missing some. The V and J calls and clone size come from that table; D and trimming were worked out from the DNA. The data contain 150,000 to 200,000 clones, 88% of them singletons. In terms of age and location, participants ranged from about 18 to 89 years and lived in approximately 26 US areas. Cohort 3 donors were reported recovered after two negative PCRs, clearance, or symptom resolution. The germline V gene encodes CDR1 MGHRA and CDR2 YSYEKL. This CDR3 contains 18 residues. The J segment lost 4 bases and the V segment lost 4 bases, leaving 17 bases of the junction unmatched.

The sample was PBMCs or T cells enriched from blood (not recorded which). The receptor comes from a woman aged 18 to 35 who had recovered from COVID-19. The chain has TRBV4-1 and TRBJ2-3; 7 nucleotides align to TRBD1. The CDR3 coding sequence is TGCGCCAGCAGCCCCCTACCAAGACAGGGACAAGGAGCAGATACGCAGTATTTT. Protein sequence: CASSPLPRQGQGADTQYF.